A selection of T cell receptor beta chains follows, all from one sample in a study of CD8 T cells in ankylosing spondylitis. TCRdb reanalysed the 5' RACE reads using MiXCR and keeps one entry per CDR3 protein. The sample holds about 540,000 distinct CDR3 sequences; more than 9.5% are singletons and the top ten take about 6.5%. Sequencing was done on a sample of blood, either unsorted or a sorted T cell fraction (not recorded which). All receptors derive from a male donor with ankylosing spondylitis. Each CDR3 is given with its conserved first and last residue. A D gene is named only where the DNA matches it firmly. Where a row states a size, it is once, few, many or the class of an expanded clone; other rows omit it.

. TRBJ1-2 . TRBV14 CASSHGPSYGYTF TGTGCCAGCAGCCACGGACCAAGCTATGGCTACACCTTC
. TRBJ1-4 many TRBV7-2 CASGRARNEKLFF TGTGCCAGCGGCAGGGCGAGAAATGAAAAACTGTTTTTT
. TRBJ2-4 few TRBV12-3/TRBV12-4 CASSLGGPLGPPVQYF TGTGCCAGCAGTTTAGGAGGGCCTCTTGGTCCTCCCGTTCAGTACTTC
TRBD1 TRBJ1-2 . TRBV9 CASSREDRGTYGYTF TGTGCCAGCAGCCGCGAAGACAGGGGGACCTATGGCTACACCTTC
TRBD1 TRBJ1-5 . TRBV20-1 CSAGGTGVNQPQHF TGCAGTGCTGGGGGGACAGGGGTTAATCAGCCCCAGCATTTT
. TRBJ1-4 many TRBV12-3/TRBV12-4 CASSLDGAPTNEKLFF TGTGCCAGCAGTTTGGATGGGGCCCCAACTAATGAAAAACTGTTTTTT
TRBD1 TRBJ2-2 . TRBV30 CAGRTGENTGELFF TGTGCCGGACGGACAGGGGAGAACACCGGGGAGCTGTTTTTT
. TRBJ2-5 . TRBV5-6 CASSLVPESGAQYF TGTGCCAGCAGCTTGGTTCCGGAGTCGGGAGCCCAGTACTTC
TRBD2 TRBJ2-3 many TRBV29-1 CSVESGGGAF TGCAGCGTTGAAAGCGGGGGGGGGGCTTTT
. TRBJ2-3 . TRBV20-1 CSANLAADTQYF TGCAGTGCTAACCTAGCAGCAGATACGCAGTATTTT
. TRBJ2-5 few TRBV28 CASSFSGKETQYF TGTGCCAGCAGTTTTTCCGGAAAAGAGACCCAGTACTTC
. TRBJ1-1 many TRBV5-1 CASGTNGRTENEAFF TGCGCCAGCGGAACAAACGGAAGGACAGAGAATGAAGCTTTCTTT
TRBD2 TRBJ2-3 many TRBV11-2 CASSLRLTSGSVDTQYF TGTGCCAGCAGCTTAAGGTTGACTAGCGGGAGCGTAGATACGCAGTATTTT
. TRBJ2-7 . TRBV20-1 CSASKGYEQYF TGCAGTGCCAGCAAGGGGTACGAGCAGTACTTC
. TRBJ2-6 . TRBV20-1 CSAIRLDLPGANVLTF TGCAGTGCTATTAGACTAGACTTGCCTGGGGCCAACGTCCTGACTTTC
. TRBJ1-5 . TRBV7-9 CASSLTHSNQPQHF TGTGCCAGCAGCTTGACACATAGCAATCAGCCCCAGCATTTT
TRBD1 TRBJ1-1 few TRBV5-1 CASSSKGTVNTEAFF TGCGCCAGCAGCTCGAAAGGGACAGTGAACACTGAAGCTTTCTTT
TRBD1 TRBJ2-5 . TRBV20-1 CSAVPGQGAETQYF TGCAGTGCTGTGCCGGGACAGGGGGCTGAGACCCAGTACTTC
TRBD2 TRBJ2-1 many TRBV12-3/TRBV12-4 CASSLPGTSGRIGKFF TGTGCCAGCAGTTTACCCGGGACTAGCGGGAGAATCGGGAAGTTCTTC
. TRBJ2-3 few TRBV5-1 CASSPTPPGEVTDTQYF TGCGCCAGCAGTCCAACTCCGCCGGGTGAGGTGACAGATACGCAGTATTTT
TRBD2 TRBJ2-1 few TRBV7-9 CAPGGNEQFF TGTGCCCCGGGAGGTAATGAGCAGTTCTTC
. TRBJ1-2 many TRBV25-1 CASSANYGYTF TGTGCCAGCAGTGCTAACTATGGCTACACCTTC
. TRBJ2-7 . TRBV7-9 CASSSPPGHYEQYF TGTGCCAGCAGCTCCCCCCCCGGACATTACGAGCAGTACTTC
TRBD1 TRBJ2-2 . TRBV5-1 CASSLFSDRTANTGELFF TGCGCCAGCAGCTTGTTTTCGGACAGGACCGCGAACACCGGGGAGCTGTTTTTT
. TRBJ1-5 many TRBV20-1 CSTVTGNQPQHF TGCAGTACCGTAACGGGGAATCAGCCCCAGCATTTT
TRBD1 TRBJ2-5 few TRBV2 CASTGTGEETQYF TGTGCCAGCACGGGGACAGGGGAGGAGACCCAGTACTTC
. TRBJ2-7 . TRBV21-1 CASSQIGGDGSYEQYF TGTGCCAGCAGCCAAATAGGGGGGGACGGCTCCTACGAGCAGTACTTC
. TRBJ2-7 . TRBV5-1 CASSDPGRAYEQYF TGCGCCAGCAGCGATCCGGGACGAGCCTACGAGCAGTACTTC
. TRBJ1-1 . TRBV13 CASSPGPRNTEAFF TGTGCCAGCAGCCCGGGACCTAGGAACACTGAAGCTTTCTTT
. TRBJ2-1 . TRBV29-1 CSVDRRATHEQFF TGCAGCGTTGATAGGCGCGCGACCCATGAGCAGTTCTTC
TRBD1 TRBJ2-7 many TRBV7-2 CASSRDRGNEQYF TGTGCCAGCAGCCGGGACAGGGGTAACGAGCAGTACTTC
TRBD2 TRBJ2-7 few TRBV27 CASSAPGLAGYEQYF TGTGCCAGCAGTGCACCGGGACTAGCGGGATACGAGCAGTACTTC
. TRBJ1-2 . TRBV3-1 CASSQASTAGGYTF TGTGCCAGCAGCCAAGCCTCGACCGCCGGTGGCTACACCTTC
. TRBJ1-2 . TRBV5-1 CASSSQDYGYTF TGCGCCAGCAGCTCGCAAGATTATGGCTACACCTTC
. TRBJ1-6 few TRBV5-1 CASSLLTGDSYNSPLHF TGCGCCAGCAGCTTGCTCACAGGCGACTCCTATAATTCACCCCTCCACTTT
. TRBJ2-3 few TRBV20-1 CSARDPGLTDTQYF TGCAGTGCTAGAGACCCGGGCCTCACAGATACGCAGTATTTT
. TRBJ1-5 few TRBV15 CATSSVLGAGNQPQHF TGTGCCACCAGCAGCGTTTTGGGCGCCGGCAATCAGCCCCAGCATTTT
TRBD2 TRBJ2-7 many TRBV5-1 CASSLVGEGSYEQYF TGCGCCAGCAGCTTGGTAGGGGAGGGATCCTACGAGCAGTACTTC
TRBD1 TRBJ1-5 many TRBV5-1 CASSLADGTVTRPQHF TGCGCCAGCAGCTTGGCCGACGGGACAGTGACACGGCCCCAGCATTTT
TRBD1 TRBJ2-7 . TRBV5-1 CASSLRDRGSYEQYF TGCGCCAGCAGCTTGCGGGACAGGGGCTCCTACGAGCAGTACTTC
TRBD1 TRBJ2-1 few TRBV24-1 CATSDFSGTGNNEQFF TGTGCCACCAGTGATTTCTCCGGGACAGGGAACAATGAGCAGTTCTTC
. TRBJ1-1 . TRBV7-7 CASSYRQYTEAFF TGTGCCAGCAGTTACCGACAGTACACTGAAGCTTTCTTT
. TRBJ2-2 few TRBV27 CASSFGLAGELFF TGTGCCAGCAGTTTTGGTCTAGCTGGGGAGCTGTTTTTT
. TRBJ2-3 few TRBV10-3 CAISVVGDTQYF TGTGCCATCAGTGTTGTGGGGGACACGCAGTATTTT
. TRBJ1-1 . TRBV3-1 CASSQVLPREAFF TGTGCCAGCAGCCAAGTTCTTCCCAGGGAAGCTTTCTTT
. TRBJ1-1 . TRBV3-1 CASSQDPGTEEAFF TGTGCCAGCAGCCAAGACCCGGGGACGGAGGAAGCTTTCTTT
. TRBJ1-5 many TRBV5-1 CASSTSGSQPQHF TGCGCCAGCAGCACCTCAGGGAGCCAGCCCCAGCATTTT
TRBD2 TRBJ2-3 many TRBV24-1 CATHSGGSRADTQYF TGTGCCACACACAGTGGCGGGAGTCGTGCAGATACGCAGTATTTT
. TRBJ2-3 . TRBV11-1 CASSLATPGPPQTDTQYF TGTGCCAGCAGCTTAGCGACCCCGGGACCTCCCCAGACAGATACGCAGTATTTT
TRBD1 TRBJ2-7 few TRBV20-1 CSASAPLPGTGDEQYF TGCAGTGCTAGTGCACCCCTACCCGGGACAGGGGACGAGCAGTACTTC
. TRBJ1-1 many TRBV20-1 CSAREALMNTEAFF TGCAGTGCTAGAGAGGCTCTGATGAACACTGAAGCTTTCTTT